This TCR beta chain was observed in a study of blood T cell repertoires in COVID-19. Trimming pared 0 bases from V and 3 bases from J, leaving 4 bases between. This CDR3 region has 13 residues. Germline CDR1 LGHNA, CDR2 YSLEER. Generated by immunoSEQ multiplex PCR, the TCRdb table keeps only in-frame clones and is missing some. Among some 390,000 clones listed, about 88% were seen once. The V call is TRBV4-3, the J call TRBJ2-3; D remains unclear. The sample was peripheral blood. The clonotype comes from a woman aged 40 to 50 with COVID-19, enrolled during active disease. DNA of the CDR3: TGCGCCAGCAGCCAAGATCCAACAGATACGCAGTATTTT. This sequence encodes CASSQDPTDTQYF.